This T cell receptor beta chain was identified in a study of blood T cell repertoires in COVID-19. Study details: Samples taken during acute and convalescent COVID-19 were collected in the United States, Italy and Spain. Nucleic acid was either cDNA or gDNA, and it came from T cells, B-cell-depleted T cells, or PBMCs.

As handled by the study authors: Reference gene primer amplification yielded estimated nucleated cell counts. Sequencing was performed with immunoSEQ multiplex PCR; in TCRdb, only in-frame clones are kept and a portion is missing. The V and J calls and the clone size are those of that table, but D and trimming were determined from the DNA. The table includes roughly 200,000 clones, over 75% detected once. Sequenced sample: PBMCs or T cells enriched from blood (not recorded which). This receptor was taken from a man in his forties or fifties who had recovered from COVID-19.

CDR3 residues: CASSLALGASHGYTF. The CDR3 nucleotides read TGCGCCAGCAGCTTGGCCTTGGGGGCGAGTCATGGCTACACCTTC. The rearrangement uses TRBV5-1 and TRBJ1-2; possibly TRBD1 for D (6 bases). This CDR3 region has 15 residues. Trimming removed 0 bases at V and 6 bases at J, with 15 bases between. Germline loops: CDR1 SGHRS, CDR2 YFSETQ.